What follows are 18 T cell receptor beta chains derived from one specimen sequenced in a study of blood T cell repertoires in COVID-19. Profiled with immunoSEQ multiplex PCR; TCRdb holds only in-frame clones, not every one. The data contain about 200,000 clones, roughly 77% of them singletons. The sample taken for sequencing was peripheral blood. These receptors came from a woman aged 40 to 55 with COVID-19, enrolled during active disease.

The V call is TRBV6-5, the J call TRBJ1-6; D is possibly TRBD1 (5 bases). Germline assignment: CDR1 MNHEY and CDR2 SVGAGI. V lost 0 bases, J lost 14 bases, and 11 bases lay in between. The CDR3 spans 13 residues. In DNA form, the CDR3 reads TGTGCCAGCAGTTACTCGCGGGGCCATTCCCTCCACTTT. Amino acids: CASSYSRGHSLHF.

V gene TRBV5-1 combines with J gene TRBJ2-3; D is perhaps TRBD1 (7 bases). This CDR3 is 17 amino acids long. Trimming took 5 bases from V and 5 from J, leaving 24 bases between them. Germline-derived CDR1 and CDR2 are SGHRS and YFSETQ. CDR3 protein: CASSFPTAGGRGDTQYF. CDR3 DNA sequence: TGCGCCAGCAGTTTCCCAACAGCAGGGGGGCGGGGAGATACGCAGTATTTT.

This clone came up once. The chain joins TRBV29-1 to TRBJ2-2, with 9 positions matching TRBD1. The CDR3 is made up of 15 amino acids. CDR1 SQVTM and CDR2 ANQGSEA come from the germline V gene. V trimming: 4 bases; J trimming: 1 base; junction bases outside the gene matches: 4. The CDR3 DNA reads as TGCAGCGTTGGTACAGGGGGCTGGAACACCGGGGAGCTGTTTTTT. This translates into CSVGTGGWNTGELFF.

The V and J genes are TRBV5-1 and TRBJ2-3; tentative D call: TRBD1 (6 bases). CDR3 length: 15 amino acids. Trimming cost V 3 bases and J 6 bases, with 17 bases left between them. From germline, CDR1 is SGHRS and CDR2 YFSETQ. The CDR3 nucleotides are TGCGCCAGCAGCTGGGACATAGGGGCTATGGATACGCAGTATTTT. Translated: CASSWDIGAMDTQYF.

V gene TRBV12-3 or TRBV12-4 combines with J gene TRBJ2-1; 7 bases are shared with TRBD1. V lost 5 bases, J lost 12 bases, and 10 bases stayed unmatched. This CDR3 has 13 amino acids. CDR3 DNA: TGTGCCAGCAGTCCCCAGGGGACAGTGCGGCAGTTCTTC. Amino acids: CASSPQGTVRQFF.

This chain's CDR3 is CASRLAGGNNEQFF. The CDR3 coding sequence is TGTGCCAGCAGGCTAGCGGGGGGGAACAATGAGCAGTTCTTC. The chain couples TRBV2 to TRBJ2-1; TRBD2 agrees at 12 bases. V shed 6 bases and J 5 bases; nucleotides not matched to a gene: 2. The CDR3 extends over 14 amino acids. The V gene's germline CDR1 is SNHLY and CDR2 FYNNEI.

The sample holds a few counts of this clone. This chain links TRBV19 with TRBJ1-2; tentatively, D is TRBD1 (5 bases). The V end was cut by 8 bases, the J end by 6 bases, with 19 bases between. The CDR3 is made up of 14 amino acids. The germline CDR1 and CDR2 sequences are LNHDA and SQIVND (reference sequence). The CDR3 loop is CASGKAQVGDGYTF. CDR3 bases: TGTGCCAGTGGGAAAGCACAGGTTGGCGATGGCTACACCTTC.

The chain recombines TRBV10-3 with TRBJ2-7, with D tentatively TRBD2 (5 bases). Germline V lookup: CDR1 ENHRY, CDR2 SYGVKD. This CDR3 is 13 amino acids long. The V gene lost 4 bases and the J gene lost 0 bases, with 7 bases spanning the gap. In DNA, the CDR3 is TGTGCCATCAGTGTTGGGAGCTCCTACGAGCAGTACTTC. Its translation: CAISVGSSYEQYF.

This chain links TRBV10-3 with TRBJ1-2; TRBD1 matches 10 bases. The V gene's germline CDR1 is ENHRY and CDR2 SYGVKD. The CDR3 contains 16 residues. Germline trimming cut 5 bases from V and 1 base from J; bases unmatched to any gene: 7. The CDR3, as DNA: TGTGCCATCAGTCCAACCGGGACAGGGGTTAACTATGGCTACACCTTC. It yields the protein CAISPTGTGVNYGYTF.

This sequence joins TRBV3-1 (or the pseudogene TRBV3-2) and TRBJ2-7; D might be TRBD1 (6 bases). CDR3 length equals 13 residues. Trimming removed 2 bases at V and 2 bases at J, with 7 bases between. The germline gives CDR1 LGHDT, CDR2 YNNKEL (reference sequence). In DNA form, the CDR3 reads TGTGCCAGCAGCCAAAGGGGGACCTACGAGCAGTACTTC. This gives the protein CASSQRGTYEQYF.

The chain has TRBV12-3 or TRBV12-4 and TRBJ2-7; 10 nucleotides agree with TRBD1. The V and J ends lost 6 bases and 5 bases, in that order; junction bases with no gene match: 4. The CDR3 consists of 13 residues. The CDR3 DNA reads TGTGCCAGCAGCGACAGGGGGCCGGACGAGCAGTACTTC. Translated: CASSDRGPDEQYF.

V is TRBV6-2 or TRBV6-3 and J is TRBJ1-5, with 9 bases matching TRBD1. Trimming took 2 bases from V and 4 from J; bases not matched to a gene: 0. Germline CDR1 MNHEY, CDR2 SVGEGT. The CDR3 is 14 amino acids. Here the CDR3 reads CASSYGTGNQPQHF. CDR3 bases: TGTGCCAGCAGTTACGGGACAGGGAATCAGCCCCAGCATTTT.

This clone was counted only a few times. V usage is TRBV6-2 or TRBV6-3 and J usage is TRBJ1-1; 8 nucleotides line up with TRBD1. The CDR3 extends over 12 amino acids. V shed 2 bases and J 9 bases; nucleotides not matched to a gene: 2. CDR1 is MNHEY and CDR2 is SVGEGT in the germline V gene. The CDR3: CASSYGQGKAFF. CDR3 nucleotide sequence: TGTGCCAGCAGTTACGGACAGGGAAAAGCTTTCTTT.

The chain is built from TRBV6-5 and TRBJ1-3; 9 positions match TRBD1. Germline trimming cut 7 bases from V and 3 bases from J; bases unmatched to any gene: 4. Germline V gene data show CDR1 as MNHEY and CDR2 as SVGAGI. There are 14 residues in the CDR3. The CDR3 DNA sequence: TGTGCCAGCACCCGGACAGGGGATGGAAACACCATATATTTT. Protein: CASTRTGDGNTIYF.

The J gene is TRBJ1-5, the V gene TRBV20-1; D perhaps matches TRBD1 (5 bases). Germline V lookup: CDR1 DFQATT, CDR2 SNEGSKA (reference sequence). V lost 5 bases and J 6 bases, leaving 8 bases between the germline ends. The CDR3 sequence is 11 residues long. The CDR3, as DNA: TGCAGTGCTGGACAAAGTCAGCCCCAGCATTTT. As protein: CSAGQSQPQHF.

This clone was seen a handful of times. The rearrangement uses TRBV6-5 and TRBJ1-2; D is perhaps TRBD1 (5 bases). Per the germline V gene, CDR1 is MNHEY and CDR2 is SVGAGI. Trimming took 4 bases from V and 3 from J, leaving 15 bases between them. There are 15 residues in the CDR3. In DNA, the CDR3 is TGTGCCAGCAGTTTGTCTTACAGGTCAGACTATGGCTACACCTTC. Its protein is CASSLSYRSDYGYTF.

In DNA form, the CDR3 reads TGTGCCAGCGCAAGACAGGGCCCTAGTTCACCCCTCCACTTT. Its protein is CASARQGPSSPLHF. The rearrangement joins TRBV6-5 to TRBJ1-6; 7 bases line up with TRBD1. Germline loops: CDR1 MNHEY, CDR2 SVGAGI. Trimming cost V 8 bases and J 9 bases; bases outside gene matches: 10. The CDR3 sequence is 14 residues long.

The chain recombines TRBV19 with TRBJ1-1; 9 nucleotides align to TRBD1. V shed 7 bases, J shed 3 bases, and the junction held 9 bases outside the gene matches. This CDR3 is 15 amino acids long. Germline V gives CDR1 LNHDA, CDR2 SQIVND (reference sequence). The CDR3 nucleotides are TGTGCCAGTACCCGGCGGGGACAGGGCTACACTGAAGCTTTCTTT. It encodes CASTRRGQGYTEAFF.